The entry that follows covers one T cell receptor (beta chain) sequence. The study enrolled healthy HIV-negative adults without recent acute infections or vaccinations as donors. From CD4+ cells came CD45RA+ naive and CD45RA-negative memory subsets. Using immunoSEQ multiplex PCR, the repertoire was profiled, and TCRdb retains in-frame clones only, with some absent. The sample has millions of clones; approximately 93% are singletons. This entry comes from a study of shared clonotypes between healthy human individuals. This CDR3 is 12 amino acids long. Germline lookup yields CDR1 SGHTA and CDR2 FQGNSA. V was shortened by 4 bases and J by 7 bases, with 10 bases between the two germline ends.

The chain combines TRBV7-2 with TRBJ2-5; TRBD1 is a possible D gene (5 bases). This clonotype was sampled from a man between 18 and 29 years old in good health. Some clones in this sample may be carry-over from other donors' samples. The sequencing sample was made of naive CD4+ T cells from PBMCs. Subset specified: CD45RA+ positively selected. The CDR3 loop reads CASSSDGATQYF. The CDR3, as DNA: TGTGCCAGCAGCTCCGATGGGGCGACCCAGTACTTC.